Included here is one T cell receptor beta chain sequence, with context. CDR3 length equals 15 residues. The germline V gene encodes CDR1 KGHSH and CDR2 LQKENI. Trimming stripped 3 bases from V and 0 bases from J, with 11 bases between. The material for each subset, its genomic DNA, was split evenly across several immunoSEQ plates. Assay: immunoSEQ multiplex PCR; the TCRdb copy retains only in-frame clones and omits some. Of around 700,000 clones in the sample, about 91% were seen once. CD45RO-negative CD8 cells positively selected for CCR7 made up the naive population, which excluded terminally differentiated effector memory CD45RA+ cells. This record comes from a study of shared clonotypes between healthy human individuals.

The sequenced sample consisted of naive CD8+ T cells sorted from blood. The sequence came from a man younger than 40 in good health. This chain links TRBV18 with TRBJ2-5, with D hard to call. CDR3 in amino acids: CASSPRVTNQETQYF. The CDR3 region has the DNA TGTGCCAGCTCACCTCGCGTTACTAACCAAGAGACCCAGTACTTC. Using reference TRBV18 and TRBJ2-5 for the parts outside the CDR3, the full variable domain is NAGVMQNPRHLVRRRGQEARLRCSPMKGHSHVYWYRQLPEEGLKFMVYLQKENIIDESGMPKERFSAEFPKEGPSILRIQQVVRGDSAAYFCASSPRVTNQETQYFGPGTRLLVL.